A single sample is the source of the 27 T cell receptor beta chains below, sequenced in a study of brain T cells in children with intractable seizures. The repertoire was sequenced with immunoSEQ multiplex PCR; TCRdb's copy has only in-frame clones and lacks some. The table includes under 150,000 clones, approximately 94% detected once. The sequencing used peripheral blood, collected at surgery. The receptors here all came from a boy under two years old with hemimegalencephaly and intractable seizures.

This chain joins TRBV11-2 and TRBJ1-4, with D possibly matching TRBD1 (6 bases). Germline V gene sequence: CDR1 SGHAT, CDR2 FQNNGV. The CDR3 spans 15 residues. Between the trimmed V and J ends, which lost 7 bases and 8 bases, there was a span of 20 bases. CDR3: CASTHNMGAGEKLFF. In nucleotides, the CDR3 is TGTGCCAGCACTCACAACATGGGGGCTGGCGAAAAACTGTTTTTT.

The chain uses TRBV7-3 and TRBJ1-4; 7 bases align to TRBD1. The length of the CDR3 is 16 residues. V shed 0 bases and J 0 bases; nucleotides not matched to a gene: 1. Per germline, CDR1 SGHTA and CDR2 FQGTGA. CDR3 in amino acids: CASSLTGGATNEKLFF. Written as DNA, the CDR3 is TGTGCCAGCAGCTTAACAGGGGGCGCAACTAATGAAAAACTGTTTTTT.

This clone came up a few times. The rearrangement joins TRBV4-1 to TRBJ1-1; D ambiguous. This CDR3 is built from 13 residues. V was cut by 3 bases and J by 5 bases, with 10 bases left in between. From germline, CDR1 is MGHRA and CDR2 YSYEKL. Here the CDR3 reads CASSHRLGTEAFF. The CDR3 DNA reads TGCGCCAGCAGCCACAGGTTGGGGACTGAAGCTTTCTTT.

The rearrangement uses TRBV11-3 and TRBJ1-4, with D perhaps matching TRBD1 (5 bases). Germline loops: CDR1 SGHNT, CDR2 YENEEA. The CDR3 covers 15 residues. V dropped 2 bases and J dropped 3 bases, with 10 bases sitting between them. The CDR3 protein is CASSLSGGANEKLFF. The CDR3 DNA reads TGTGCCAGCAGCTTATCGGGGGGAGCTAATGAAAAACTGTTTTTT.

V gene TRBV12-3 or TRBV12-4 combines with J gene TRBJ2-7, with TRBD1 as a possible D gene (6 bases). V lost 5 bases and J 6 bases, leaving 14 bases between the germline ends. The CDR3 has 13 residues. CDR3 nucleotides: TGTGCCAGCAGTGTCGGCAGGGGAACCGAGCAGTACTTC. Its translation: CASSVGRGTEQYF.

The chain uses TRBV19 and TRBJ1-2; TRBD1 matches at 8 bases. The germline gives CDR1 LNHDA, CDR2 SQIVND (reference sequence). The V gene end was trimmed by 3 bases and the J gene end by 6 bases; junction bases not matched to a gene: 12. The CDR3 covers 16 residues. CDR3 protein: CASSISPQGAKDGYTF. In nucleotides, the CDR3 is TGTGCCAGTAGTATTTCCCCTCAGGGGGCTAAAGATGGCTACACCTTC.

The chain combines TRBV25-1 with TRBJ1-2, with D hard to call. CDR1 and CDR2 from the germline V gene are MGHDK and SYGVNS. This CDR3 is 13 amino acids long. Trimming took off 2 bases at V and 7 bases at J, with 11 bases between the two ends. The CDR3 loop is CASSELRSGGYTF. DNA of the CDR3: TGTGCCAGCAGTGAACTCCGTAGCGGTGGCTACACCTTC.

This chain links TRBV6-5 with TRBJ2-4; no clear D. Germline V lookup: CDR1 MNHEY, CDR2 SVGAGI. This CDR3 comprises 12 residues. Trimming removed 9 bases from V and 7 bases from J, with 13 bases in between. The DNA of the CDR3 is TGTGCCAGTTCCTTCAGTGGGAACATTCAGTACTTC. Its translation: CASSFSGNIQYF.

The V call is TRBV12-5, the J call TRBJ2-4, with 7 bases aligning to TRBD2. The CDR3 is 17 amino acids. With 2 bases clipped from V and 1 base from J, the junction kept 8 bases outside the gene matches. From germline, CDR1 is LGHNT and CDR2 FRNRAP. The CDR3 nucleotides are TGTGCTAGTGGTTTGTGGGAGGGGAGGGCGGCCAAAAACATTCAGTACTTC. As protein: CASGLWEGRAAKNIQYF.

The chain joins TRBV5-1 to TRBJ2-5; no firm D call. The CDR3 length is 14 residues. Deletions cut 0 bases from V and 2 bases from J, with 8 bases between. Germline V CDR1 and CDR2: SGHRS, YFSETQ. CDR3 amino acids: CASSLDGPQETQYF. In nucleotides, the CDR3 is TGCGCCAGCAGCTTGGACGGACCTCAAGAGACCCAGTACTTC.

The chain links TRBV29-1 to TRBJ2-1; unclear D gene. CDR1 is SQVTM, CDR2 ANQGSEA, per germline. Trimming removed 0 bases at V and 5 bases at J, with 14 bases between. The CDR3 is 15 residues long. The CDR3 reads CSVEDVVSWNNEQFF. Here the CDR3 DNA reads TGCAGCGTTGAAGATGTTGTCAGCTGGAACAATGAGCAGTTCTTC.

This rearrangement joins TRBV4-3 to TRBJ2-1, with D possibly being TRBD2 (5 bases). Per germline, CDR1 LGHNA and CDR2 YSLEER. The CDR3 is made up of 16 amino acids. V was clipped by 6 bases and J by 0 bases, with 15 bases between them. The DNA for the CDR3 is TGCGCCAGCAGTTACTCTAGCCCCAGCTCCTACAATGAGCAGTTCTTC. Its translation is CASSYSSPSSYNEQFF.

This chain links TRBV15 with TRBJ2-7, with a weak D call TRBD2 (6 bases). The V gene lost 1 base and the J gene lost 1 base, with 14 bases spanning the gap. Germline lookup yields CDR1 LNHNV and CDR2 YYDKDF (reference sequence). The CDR3 is made up of 16 amino acids. DNA of the CDR3: TGTGCCACCAGCAGAGCCCCCGGGGGTGCTTCCTACGAGCAGTACTTC. This sequence encodes CATSRAPGGASYEQYF.

The chain uses TRBV6-5 and TRBJ2-7, with 7 bases identical to TRBD1. Germline lookup yields CDR1 MNHEY and CDR2 SVGAGI. CDR3 size: 16 residues. V trimming: 0 bases; J trimming: 1 base; junction bases outside the gene matches: 6. CDR3 DNA sequence: TGTGCCAGCAGTTACTCAACAGGGGAGAAATCCTACGAGCAGTACTTC. Translated: CASSYSTGEKSYEQYF.

This chain connects TRBV19 to TRBJ1-5; TRBD1 might be the D (5 bases). Trimming stripped 6 bases from V and 7 bases from J, with 16 bases between. The CDR3 has 14 amino acids. CDR1 LNHDA and CDR2 SQIVND come from the germline V gene (reference sequence). The CDR3 DNA reads TGTGCCAGTAGGGGGGGGAGGTCAGGACAGCCCCAGCATTTT. This translates into CASRGGRSGQPQHF. Complete variable domain (other parts from reference TRBV19 and TRBJ1-5): DGGITQSPKYLFRKEGQNVTLSCEQNLNHDAMYWYRQDPGQGLRLIYYSQIVNDFQKGDIAEGYSVSREKKESFPLTVTSAQKNPTAFYLCASRGGRSGQPQHFGDGTRLSIL.

In DNA form, the CDR3 reads TGCAGTGCGTCAGACTATGGCTACACCTTC. Its protein product is CSASDYGYTF. The rearrangement links TRBV20-1 to TRBJ1-2; unclear D gene. The length of the CDR3 is 10 residues. The V end was cut by 6 bases, the J end by 3 bases, with 5 bases between. Germline values: CDR1 DFQATT, CDR2 SNEGSKA (reference sequence).

This sequence joins TRBV6-1 and TRBJ2-1; 7 positions agree with TRBD2. The V segment lost 2 bases and the J segment 9 bases; nucleotides outside the gene matches: 13. CDR3 size: 16 residues. The V gene's germline CDR1 is MNHNS and CDR2 SASEGT. The CDR3 protein is CASSELSGLDRGEQFF. CDR3 nucleotide sequence: TGTGCCAGCAGTGAATTGTCCGGACTAGATAGAGGTGAGCAGTTCTTC.

V and J are TRBV9 and TRBJ2-3, with D tentatively TRBD1 (6 bases). This CDR3 is 18 amino acids long. Trimming removed 3 bases at V and 0 bases at J, with 20 bases between. Germline V gene lookup returns CDR1 SGDLS and CDR2 YYNGEE. CDR3 DNA sequence: TGTGCCAGCAGCGGGGGGCCAAGTGGAGCGTCTAGCACAGATACGCAGTATTTT. Translated: CASSGGPSGASSTDTQYF.

The chain couples TRBV28 to TRBJ2-2, with TRBD1 matching 7 bases. Trimming removed 2 bases from V and 1 base from J; junction bases left unmatched: 4. This CDR3 has 16 amino acids. Germline CDR1 MDHEN, CDR2 SYDVKM. CDR3 nucleotide sequence: TGTGCCAGCAGTTTAGTAAGGGGGCGGAACACCGGGGAGCTGTTTTTT. Translated: CASSLVRGRNTGELFF.

This rearrangement joins TRBV7-2 to TRBJ2-1; 8 nucleotides agree with TRBD1. The CDR3 spans 15 residues. Germline V gene sequence: CDR1 SGHTA, CDR2 FQGNSA. Trimming took 5 bases from V and 1 from J; bases not matched to a gene: 4. The CDR3 reads CASSNRDRSYNEQFF. In DNA, the CDR3 is TGTGCCAGCAGCAACCGGGACAGGTCCTACAATGAGCAGTTCTTC. The variable domain in full, completed from reference TRBV7-2 and TRBJ2-1, reads GAGVSQSPSNKVTEKGKDVELRCDPISGHTALYWYRQSLGQGLEFLIYFQGNSAPDKSGLPSDRFSAERTGGSVSTLTIQRTQQEDSAVYLCASSNRDRSYNEQFFGPGTRLTVL.

This chain links TRBV28 with TRBJ2-7, with 9 bases aligning to TRBD1. Germline CDR1 is MDHEN and CDR2 is SYDVKM. V trimming: 5 bases; J trimming: 3 bases; junction bases outside the gene matches: 8. CDR3 length: 15 residues. CDR3 sequence (DNA): TGTGCCAGCAGTCCAACGGGACAGGGAGGCTACGAGCAGTACTTC. Amino acid sequence: CASSPTGQGGYEQYF.

The V call is TRBV2, the J call TRBJ2-1; D is possibly TRBD2 (5 bases). Germline loops: CDR1 SNHLY, CDR2 FYNNEI. V lost 5 bases and J lost 5, with 16 bases in between. The CDR3 totals 15 residues. The CDR3 here is CASSWTLSSDNEQFF. The CDR3 region has the DNA TGTGCCAGCAGTTGGACTTTGTCCAGCGACAATGAGCAGTTCTTC.

The chain uses TRBV5-6 and TRBJ2-1, with TRBD2 matching over 12 bases. CDR1 is SGHDT, CDR2 YYEEEE, per germline. The CDR3 totals 18 residues. Trimming at V came to 1 base and at J to 5 bases, leaving 10 bases not matched to a gene. The CDR3 sequence is CASSLLLAGGSVHNEQFF. CDR3 nucleotide sequence: TGTGCCAGCAGCTTGCTACTAGCGGGAGGCAGTGTGCACAATGAGCAGTTCTTC.

DNA for the CDR3: TGTGCCATCAGTGACGACAGGATGAACACCGGGGAGCTGTTTTTT. Protein: CAISDDRMNTGELFF. The chain links TRBV10-3 to TRBJ2-2, with D possibly being TRBD1 (6 bases). This CDR3 spans 15 amino acids. Germline V gene sequence: CDR1 ENHRY, CDR2 SYGVKD. The V gene lost 3 bases and the J gene lost 1 base, with 9 bases spanning the gap.

The genes are TRBV6-4 and TRBJ2-3, with TRBD2 identical over 9 bases. Germline V CDR1 and CDR2: MRHNA, SNTAGT. J lost 1 base, V lost 4 bases, and 0 bases had no gene match. This CDR3 is 14 amino acids long. The CDR3 DNA sequence: TGTGCCAGCAGTGTAGCGGGAGGCACAGATACGCAGTATTTT. This translates into CASSVAGGTDTQYF.

The chain links TRBV9 to TRBJ2-5, with D perhaps matching TRBD1 or TRBD2 (6 bases each). V shed 4 bases and J shed 0 bases, with 19 bases lying between them. The germline V gene encodes CDR1 SGDLS and CDR2 YYNGEE. This CDR3 region has 17 residues. The DNA for the CDR3 is TGTGCCAGCAGCTACGGCAGGGGAGGTAGAGACCAAGAGACCCAGTACTTC. This codes for CASSYGRGGRDQETQYF.

The genes are TRBV10-3 and TRBJ1-2, with D possibly matching TRBD1 (5 bases). This CDR3 contains 14 residues. Germline-derived CDR1 and CDR2 are ENHRY and SYGVKD. The ends were cut back, 0 bases at V and 8 bases at J, with 13 bases in the middle. CDR3 in amino acids: CAISESGRRDGYTF. CDR3 nucleotides: TGTGCCATCAGTGAGTCAGGGCGACGGGACGGCTACACCTTC.